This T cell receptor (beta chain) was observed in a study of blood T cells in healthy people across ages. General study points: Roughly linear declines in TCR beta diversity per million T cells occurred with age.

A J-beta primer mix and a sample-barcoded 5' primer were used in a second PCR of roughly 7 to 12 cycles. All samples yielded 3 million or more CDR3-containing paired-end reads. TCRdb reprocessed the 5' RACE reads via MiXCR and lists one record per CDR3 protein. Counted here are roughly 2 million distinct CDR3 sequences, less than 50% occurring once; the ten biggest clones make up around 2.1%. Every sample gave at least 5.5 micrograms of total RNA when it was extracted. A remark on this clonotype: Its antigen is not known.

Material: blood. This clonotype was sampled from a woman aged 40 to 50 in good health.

Here the CDR3 DNA reads TGTGCCAGCAGCCTGGGAGGTCCTGGTTACTACAATGAGCAGTTCTTC. This gives the protein CASSLGGPGYYNEQFF. The chain carries TRBV5-6 and TRBJ2-1, with D possibly TRBD2 on 6 matching bases. Germline V gene sequence: CDR1 SGHDT, CDR2 YYEEEE. Trimming left V 4 bases short and J 3 bases short, with 17 bases between. The CDR3 contains 16 residues.